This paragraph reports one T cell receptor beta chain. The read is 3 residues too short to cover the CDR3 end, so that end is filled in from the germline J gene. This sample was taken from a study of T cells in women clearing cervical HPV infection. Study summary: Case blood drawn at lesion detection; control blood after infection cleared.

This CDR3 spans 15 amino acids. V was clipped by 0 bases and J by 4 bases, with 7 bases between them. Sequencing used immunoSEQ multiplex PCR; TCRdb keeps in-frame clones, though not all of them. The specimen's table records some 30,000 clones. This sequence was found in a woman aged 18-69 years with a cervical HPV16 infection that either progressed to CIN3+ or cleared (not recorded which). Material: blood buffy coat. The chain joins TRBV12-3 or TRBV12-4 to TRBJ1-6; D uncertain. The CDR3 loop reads CASSLAQFYNSPLHF. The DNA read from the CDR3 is TGTGCCAGCAGTTTAGCCCAATTTTATAATTCACCC.